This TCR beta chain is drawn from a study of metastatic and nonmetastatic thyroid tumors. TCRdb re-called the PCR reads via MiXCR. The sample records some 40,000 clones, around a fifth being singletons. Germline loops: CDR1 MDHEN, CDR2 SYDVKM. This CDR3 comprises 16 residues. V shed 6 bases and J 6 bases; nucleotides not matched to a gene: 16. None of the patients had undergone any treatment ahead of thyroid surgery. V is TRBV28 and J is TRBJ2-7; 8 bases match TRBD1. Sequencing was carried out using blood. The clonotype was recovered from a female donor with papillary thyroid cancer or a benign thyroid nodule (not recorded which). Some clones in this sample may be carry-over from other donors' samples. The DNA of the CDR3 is TGTGCCAGCAGCGCGACAACAGGGGGGTTCTTTCGCGAGCAGTACTTC. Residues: CASSATTGGFFREQYF.